Listed below are T cell receptor beta chains from one sample, sequenced in a study of blood T cell repertoires in COVID-19. Here immunoSEQ multiplex PCR was the method, and the copy in TCRdb shows in-frame clones only, minus some. The data hold some 240,000 clones, with more than 75% observed a single time. Sequenced: peripheral blood. The source of these receptors is a woman aged 70-85 years with COVID-19, enrolled during active disease. Each CDR3 is given with its conserved first and last residue. Fields, in order: J gene, D gene, V gene, clone size, CDR3 protein, CDR3 DNA. A D gene is named only where the DNA matches it firmly. Size tells how often a clone was seen (once, few, many) or the class of an expanded clone, and some rows leave it out.

>TRBJ1-5|TRBD1|TRBV2|NA
CASRKDRASPGRNF
TGTGCCAGCAGAAAGGACAGGGCTTCCCCGGGTCGGAATTTT
>TRBJ1-5|TRBD1|TRBV5-6|NA
CASSLLGQDNQPQHF
TGTGCCAGCAGCTTACTGGGACAGGACAATCAGCCCCAGCATTTT
>TRBJ1-2|NA|TRBV12-3/TRBV12-4|NA
CASSLAEAGYTF
TGTGCCAGCAGTTTAGCGGAGGCTGGCTACACCTTC
>TRBJ2-7|TRBD2|TRBV3-1/TRBV3-2|NA
CASSQDGGETSGKVDEQYF
TGTGCCAGCAGCCAAGATGGAGGGGAGACTAGCGGGAAAGTCGACGAGCAGTACTTC
>TRBJ2-3|TRBD2|TRBV27|NA
CASSFGLAGGLREQYF
TGTGCCAGCAGTTTCGGACTAGCGGGAGGGCTCCGGGAGCAGTATTTT
>TRBJ2-1|TRBD2|TRBV30|NA
CAWSVRSGRVNEQFF
TGTGCCTGGAGTGTACGAAGCGGGAGAGTGAATGAGCAGTTCTTC
>TRBJ2-7|TRBD1|TRBV4-1|NA
CASSRTSGTAFSYEQYF
TGCGCCAGCAGCCGGACCTCCGGGACAGCCTTTTCCTACGAGCAGTACTTC
>TRBJ1-1|NA|TRBV7-8|once
CASSYSTGSTEAFF
TGTGCCAGCAGCTACTCAACAGGGAGCACTGAAGCTTTCTTT
>TRBJ1-5|TRBD1|TRBV30|NA
CAYQGEDQPQHF
TGTGCCTACCAGGGGGAGGATCAGCCCCAGCATTTT
>TRBJ2-3|NA|TRBV5-1|NA
CASSLEGTRFNTQYF
TGCGCCAGCAGCTTGGAGGGAACTAGGTTTAATACGCAGTATTTT
>TRBJ2-1|NA|TRBV28|NA
CASRSKEESYNEQFF
TGTGCCAGCAGATCCAAGGAGGAGTCCTACAATGAGCAGTTCTTC
>TRBJ1-1|NA|TRBV28|NA
CASISNTEAFF
TGTGCCAGCATATCGAACACTGAAGCTTTCTTT
>TRBJ1-5|NA|TRBV3-1/TRBV3-2|NA
CASSQSVSNQPQHF
TGTGCCAGCAGCCAATCGGTCAGCAATCAGCCCCAGCATTTT
>TRBJ1-6|TRBD1|TRBV2|NA
CASRETGSYNSPLHF
TGTGCCAGCAGAGAGACAGGGTCCTATAATTCACCCCTCCACTTT
>TRBJ1-2|TRBD1|TRBV27|NA
CASRTGGGFNGYTF
TGTGCCAGCAGGACAGGGGGCGGTTTTAATGGCTACACCTTC
>TRBJ2-3|TRBD2|TRBV5-4|NA
CASSLAGEGADTQYF
TGTGCCAGCAGCTTAGCGGGAGAGGGAGCAGATACGCAGTATTTT
>TRBJ2-7|TRBD2|TRBV19|NA
CASSIWGGLEQYF
TGTGCCAGTAGTATCTGGGGAGGGCTCGAGCAGTACTTC
>TRBJ2-3|NA|TRBV27|few
CASRAAGTLHTQYF
TGTGCCAGCAGAGCTGCCGGGACTTTACATACGCAGTATTTT
>TRBJ2-2|NA|TRBV11-1|NA
CASSLRQGLTGELFF
TGTGCCAGCAGCTTAAGGCAGGGCTTAACCGGGGAGCTGTTTTTT
>TRBJ2-1|TRBD1|TRBV28|NA
CASRVTGVYNEQFF
TGTGCCAGCAGGGTAACAGGGGTCTACAATGAGCAGTTCTTC
>TRBJ1-1|NA|TRBV27|NA
CASSSIIRDRGTEAFF
TGTGCCAGCAGTTCCATTATCCGTGACCGCGGCACTGAAGCTTTCTTT
>TRBJ2-3|TRBD2|TRBV3-1/TRBV3-2|once
CASSQGQAGGDTQYF
TGTGCCAGCAGCCAAGGGCAAGCGGGAGGAGATACGCAGTATTTT
>TRBJ2-2|NA|TRBV27|few
CASSFQKTNTGELFF
TGTGCCAGCAGTTTTCAAAAAACGAACACCGGGGAGCTGTTTTTT
>TRBJ1-2|NA|TRBV7-2|NA
CASSPDGGTNYGYTF
TGTGCCAGCAGTCCAGACGGGGGGACTAACTATGGCTACACCTTC
>TRBJ1-5|TRBD1|TRBV28|NA
CASSSPTGSQPQHF
TGTGCCAGCAGTTCCCCGACAGGGTCTCAGCCCCAGCATTTT
>TRBJ1-2|NA|TRBV5-4|few
CASSLDRTNYGYTF
TGTGCCAGCAGCTTGGACAGAACTAACTATGGCTACACCTTC
>TRBJ1-1|TRBD1|TRBV7-8|few
CASSPMGQAHTEAFF
TGTGCCAGCAGCCCAATGGGACAGGCTCACACTGAAGCTTTCTTT
>TRBJ2-1|NA|TRBV2|NA
CASSDAGAPYNEQFF
TGTGCCAGCAGTGATGCGGGGGCCCCCTACAATGAGCAGTTCTTC
>TRBJ1-5|TRBD1|TRBV6-5|NA
CASRRQGQPQHF
TGTGCCAGCAGAAGACAGGGACAGCCCCAGCATTTT
>TRBJ1-5|TRBD1|TRBV19|NA
CASSLRTGGDNQPQHF
TGTGCCAGTAGTTTGAGGACAGGGGGTGACAATCAGCCCCAGCATTTT
>TRBJ2-5|NA|TRBV10-3|NA
CAISGSWETQYF
TGTGCCATCAGTGGGAGTTGGGAGACCCAGTACTTC
>TRBJ2-6|TRBD1|TRBV6-6|NA
CASSYTGVGANVLTF
TGTGCCAGCAGTTACACAGGGGTCGGGGCCAACGTCCTGACTTTC
>TRBJ2-3|NA|TRBV28|NA
CASGPDTQYF
TGTGCCAGCGGGCCAGATACGCAGTATTTT
>TRBJ1-2|TRBD1|TRBV5-1|NA
CASSLGGTGVVRGYTF
TGCGCCAGCAGCTTGGGCGGGACAGGGGTCGTACGTGGCTACACCTTC
>TRBJ2-3|NA|TRBV5-1|once
CASSLGLELSF
TGCGCCAGCAGCTTGGGACTAGAGTTGAGCTTT
>TRBJ2-1|TRBD2|TRBV10-3|NA
CAISGLGLAGVSYNEQFF
TGTGCCATCAGCGGATTGGGACTAGCGGGAGTCTCCTACAATGAGCAGTTCTTC
>TRBJ2-6|TRBD1|TRBV19|NA
CASRKGTGVYSGANVLTF
TGTGCCAGTAGGAAAGGGACAGGCGTATACTCTGGGGCCAACGTCCTGACTTTC
>TRBJ2-1|TRBD2|TRBV7-9|NA
CASSSLAASSYNEQFF
TGTGCCAGCAGCTCGCTAGCGGCTAGCTCCTACAATGAGCAGTTCTTC
>TRBJ2-2|TRBD1|TRBV4-3|NA
CASSLGDRGSTGELFF
TGCGCCAGCAGCCTTGGGGACAGGGGATCCACCGGGGAGCTGTTTTTT
>TRBJ2-7|TRBD1|TRBV30|NA
CAWSRDRAYEQYF
TGTGCCTGGAGTAGGGACAGAGCCTACGAGCAGTACTTC
>TRBJ1-5|NA|TRBV27|many
CASSLSRIEPQHF
TGTGCCAGCAGTTTATCGAGAATTGAGCCCCAGCATTTT
>TRBJ2-2|NA|TRBV7-3|NA
CASSLTRAGELFF
TGTGCCAGCAGCTTAACCAGGGCCGGGGAGCTGTTTTTT
>TRBJ1-1|TRBD1|TRBV7-9|NA
CASSRQGVNTEAFF
TGTGCCAGCAGCCGACAGGGGGTGAACACTGAAGCTTTCTTT